The 20 T cell receptor beta chains presented below share a single source sample, sequenced in a study of spatial heterogeneity in lung cancer. The time point is: blood at routine non-recurrence follow-up after resection. Whole RNA, which was extracted from tumor, nontumor lung tissue or frozen PBMC, was sequenced without any cell sorting. TCRdb recomputed calls from the 5' RACE reads with MiXCR, one row per CDR3 protein. Of 25,000 to 30,000 distinct CDR3 sequences listed, under 7% are singletons. The input for sequencing was PBMCs, taken at follow-up. The receptors were sampled from a male donor with early-stage non-small cell lung cancer.

This clonotype was detected ten times or more. The chain links TRBV10-3 to TRBJ2-3; 7 nucleotides match TRBD2. Trimming removed 7 bases from V and 4 bases from J; junction bases left unmatched: 2. Germline V gene lookup returns CDR1 ENHRY and CDR2 SYGVKD. The CDR3 has 12 amino acids. The CDR3 here is CAINRGADTQYF. Here the CDR3 DNA reads TGTGCCATCAATCGGGGGGCAGATACGCAGTATTTT.

This clonotype has just a few counts. The V gene is TRBV27, the J gene TRBJ2-7, with unresolved D. CDR1 MNHEY and CDR2 SMNVEV come from the germline V gene (reference sequence). The germline V and J ends were trimmed by 8 bases and 5 bases, with 16 bases remaining between them. The CDR3 length is 13 residues. The CDR3 reads CASRRHSVDEQYF. In nucleotides, the CDR3 is TGTGCCAGCCGCAGACACTCGGTGGACGAGCAGTACTTC.

This clonotype was seen repeatedly, ten times or more. The V gene is TRBV7-9, the J gene TRBJ2-1; the match to TRBD2 covers 9 bases. V lost 7 bases to trimming and J lost 9 bases; unmatched junction nucleotides: 13. This CDR3 has 15 residues. Germline V lookup: CDR1 SEHNR, CDR2 FQNEAQ (reference sequence). The CDR3 DNA is TGTGCCAGCAACCCTTGGACTAGCGCGACTGGTGAGCAGTTCTTC. Encoded protein: CASNPWTSATGEQFF.

CDR3 nucleotide sequence: TGTGCCAGCAGTCCTCGCGGGGGTTCACCCCTCCACTTT. It specifies CASSPRGGSPLHF. The chain uses TRBV12-3 or TRBV12-4 and TRBJ1-6, with D tentatively TRBD1 (5 bases). Deletions cut 5 bases from V and 9 bases from J, with 11 bases between. The CDR3 runs to 13 residues.

This clonotype has a count of ten or more. The chain employs TRBV20-1 and TRBJ2-3; D unresolved. Trimming removed 2 bases at V and 2 bases at J, with 5 bases between. CDR3 length equals 12 residues. CDR1 is DFQATT, CDR2 SNEGSKA, per germline (reference sequence). DNA of the CDR3: TGCAGTGCTAGAATTGACACAGATACGCAGTATTTT. Translation: CSARIDTDTQYF.

DNA of the CDR3: TGTGCCAGCAGCCAAGGGACAGGGAACTCACCCCTCCACTTT. This sequence encodes CASSQGTGNSPLHF. The chain has TRBV4-2 and TRBJ1-6, with 8 bases matching TRBD1. Germline trimming cut 1 base from V and 10 bases from J; bases unmatched to any gene: 3. Germline V CDR1 and CDR2: LGHNA, YNFKEQ. The CDR3 runs 14 residues.

A few counts support this clonotype. This chain joins TRBV7-9 and TRBJ1-5, with D possibly being TRBD1 (5 bases). CDR3 length: 13 amino acids. V was shortened by 5 bases and J by 6 bases, with 11 bases between the two germline ends. Germline loops: CDR1 SEHNR, CDR2 FQNEAQ (reference sequence). As DNA, the CDR3 is TGTGCCAGCAGCGCTTCGGGGGTTCAGCCCCAGCATTTT. Residues: CASSASGVQPQHF.

This clonotype was recorded at least ten times. The rearrangement joins TRBV4-3 to TRBJ2-1; 12 nucleotides line up with TRBD2. The germline gives CDR1 LGHNA, CDR2 YSLEER. J lost 3 bases, V lost 0 bases, and 12 bases had no gene match. This CDR3 region has 20 residues. CDR3 nucleotide sequence: TGCGCCAGCAGCCAAGAACTTCGGACTAGCGGGATTGGGAACTACAATGAGCAGTTCTTC. It codes for CASSQELRTSGIGNYNEQFF.

This clonotype occurred many times. The genes are TRBV7-2 and TRBJ1-2, with TRBD1 matching 8 bases. Germline V gene lookup returns CDR1 SGHTA and CDR2 FQGNSA. Losses at the gene ends were 5 bases for V and 4 bases for J; bases not matched to a gene: 3. The CDR3 covers 13 residues. CDR3 coding DNA: TGTGCCAGCAGCCCGGACAGGGCCTATGGCTACACCTTC. It translates to CASSPDRAYGYTF. The whole variable domain, filled in from reference TRBV7-2 and TRBJ1-2, reads GAGVSQSPSNKVTEKGKDVELRCDPISGHTALYWYRQSLGQGLEFLIYFQGNSAPDKSGLPSDRFSAERTGGSVSTLTIQRTQQEDSAVYLCASSPDRAYGYTFGSGTRLTVV.

The table lists this clonotype with many counts. The chain uses TRBV29-1 and TRBJ1-1, with D possibly being TRBD1 (6 bases). This CDR3 comprises 11 residues. Germline CDR1 and CDR2: SQVTM and ANQGSEA. V was clipped by 7 bases and J by 3 bases, with 9 bases between them. CDR3 bases: TGCAGCGGAACAGGGTACACTGAAGCTTTCTTT. It is translated as CSGTGYTEAFF.

The rearrangement links TRBV24-1 to TRBJ2-3; D unresolved. V was clipped by 5 bases and J by 2 bases, with 13 bases between them. CDR1 and CDR2 from the germline V gene are KGHDR and SFDVKD. The CDR3 has 15 amino acids. CDR3 nucleotides: TGTGCCACCAGTGCCGATCCACTATCCACAGATACGCAGTATTTT. Encoded protein: CATSADPLSTDTQYF.

This clonotype was recorded at least ten times. The chain is built from TRBV20-1 and TRBJ1-4; D not resolved. Trimming took 7 bases from V and 4 from J, leaving 10 bases between them. Germline loops: CDR1 DFQATT, CDR2 SNEGSKA (reference sequence). This CDR3 contains 12 residues. The CDR3 DNA sequence: TGCAGTGTGGGGTGGAGTAATGAAAAACTGTTTTTT. This codes for CSVGWSNEKLFF.

The V gene is TRBV19, the J gene TRBJ1-1, with TRBD1 identical over 8 bases. This CDR3 has 15 residues. The V segment lost 4 bases and the J segment 0 bases; nucleotides outside the gene matches: 4. Germline CDR1 reads LNHDA; CDR2 reads SQIVND (reference sequence). Here the CDR3 reads CASSTPQGVNTEAFF. The CDR3 coding sequence is TGTGCCAGTAGTACCCCACAGGGGGTGAACACTGAAGCTTTCTTT. Filled out from reference TRBV19 and TRBJ1-1, the complete variable domain reads DGGITQSPKYLFRKEGQNVTLSCEQNLNHDAMYWYRQDPGQGLRLIYYSQIVNDFQKGDIAEGYSVSREKKESFPLTVTSAQKNPTAFYLCASSTPQGVNTEAFFGQGTRLTVV.

This clonotype was seen at least ten times. V gene TRBV7-9 combines with J gene TRBJ2-1, with 14 bases that match TRBD2. This CDR3 spans 16 amino acids. The J segment lost 8 bases and the V segment lost 2 bases, leaving 5 bases of the junction unmatched. From germline, CDR1 is SEHNR and CDR2 FQNEAQ (reference sequence). The CDR3 nucleotides are TGTGCCAGCAGCTTACGAGGGACTAGCGGGGGAGATGAGCAGTTCTTC. Translated, it gives CASSLRGTSGGDEQFF.

This chain joins TRBV18 and TRBJ1-6, with D possibly being TRBD1 (5 bases). Germline lookup yields CDR1 KGHSH and CDR2 LQKENI. The CDR3 consists of 14 residues. Trimming pared 3 bases from V and 8 bases from J, leaving 11 bases between. The CDR3 nucleotides read TGTGCCAGCTCACCGGGACTTTGTGATTCACCCCTCCACTTT. Translation: CASSPGLCDSPLHF. The entire variable domain, with the rest obtained from reference TRBV18 and TRBJ1-6, is as follows: NAGVMQNPRHLVRRRGQEARLRCSPMKGHSHVYWYRQLPEEGLKFMVYLQKENIIDESGMPKERFSAEFPKEGPSILRIQQVVRGDSAAYFCASSPGLCDSPLHFGNGTRLTVT.

This clonotype showed up just once. The chain recombines TRBV20-1 with TRBJ1-4; TRBD1 matches at 7 bases. Germline V gene data show CDR1 as DFQATT and CDR2 as SNEGSKA (reference sequence). V dropped 2 bases and J dropped 5; count of bases not matched to a gene: 8. There are 15 residues in the CDR3. CDR3: CSARRDRNINEKLFF. CDR3 DNA sequence: TGCAGTGCTAGAAGGGACAGAAATATAAATGAAAAACTGTTTTTT.

This clonotype was detected only a few times. This chain links TRBV7-2 with TRBJ2-3, with 11 bases lining up with TRBD2. There are 16 residues in the CDR3. Losses at the gene ends were 3 bases for V and 6 bases for J; bases not matched to a gene: 8. The V gene's germline CDR1 is SGHTA and CDR2 FQGNSA. CDR3 nucleotides: TGTGCCAGCAGCTTTCAAGTGGGGACTAGCGGTGATACGCAGTATTTT. Residues: CASSFQVGTSGDTQYF.

This chain uses TRBV12-3 or TRBV12-4 with TRBJ2-1; D tentatively reads TRBD1 or TRBD2 (6 bases each). The length of the CDR3 is 14 residues. Trimming took 5 bases from V and 1 from J, leaving 9 bases between them. The CDR3 protein is CASSLGGSYNEQFF. CDR3 in DNA: TGTGCCAGCAGTCTAGGGGGGTCCTACAATGAGCAGTTCTTC.

This clonotype has at least ten counts. The rearrangement joins TRBV4-2 to TRBJ2-5, with D perhaps given as TRBD1 or TRBD2 (6 bases each). The germline CDR1 and CDR2 sequences are LGHNA and YNFKEQ. The CDR3 loop spans 15 amino acids. Trimming stripped 2 bases from V and 2 bases from J, with 12 bases between. The CDR3 DNA is TGTGCCAGCAGCCAAATAGGGGGGTTACAAGAGACCCAGTACTTC. This codes for CASSQIGGLQETQYF.

This clonotype was recorded a few times. The chain has TRBV29-1 and TRBJ1-1; D not resolved. The germline gives CDR1 SQVTM, CDR2 ANQGSEA. The CDR3 is 11 residues long. The ends were cut back, 6 bases at V and 1 base at J, with 6 bases in the middle. The CDR3 DNA follows: TGCAGCGTAGAGGGGAACACTGAAGCTTTCTTT. Translation gives CSVEGNTEAFF.